Included here is one T cell receptor (beta chain) sequence, with context. The data are from a study of control samples from healthy donors and cancer patients. Clones were read by immunoSEQ multiplex PCR, and TCRdb kept only the in-frame ones, dropping some. The top ten hold under 45% of the sample, which has tens of thousands of clones, about nine tenths seen once. V was shortened by 1 base and J by 1 base, with 4 bases between the two germline ends. The CDR3 contains 13 residues. Germline lookup yields CDR1 SGHAT and CDR2 FQNNGV. This chain joins TRBV11-2 and TRBJ1-1, with D uncertain. The sequenced material came from PBMCs. This clonotype was obtained from a man aged 50 or older with head and neck cancer. Here the CDR3 reads CASSLGRNTEAFF. The CDR3 bases are TGTGCCAGCAGCTTAGGGAGGAACACTGAAGCTTTCTTT.